The TCR beta chain described here comes from a study of control samples from healthy donors and cancer patients. Here immunoSEQ multiplex PCR was the method, and the copy in TCRdb shows in-frame clones only, minus some. The sample shows around 120,000 clones, around 89% of them seen only once. The CDR3 loop spans 14 amino acids. Germline V gene data show CDR1 as SGHTA and CDR2 as FQGNSA. V lost 4 bases to trimming and J lost 5 bases, with 14 bases between them. The receptor was derived from a woman between 70 and 85 years old in good health. The chain joins TRBV7-2 to TRBJ1-2; weak D call: TRBD1 (6 bases). Sequenced input: blood. CDR3 sequence: CASSSGQSPYGYTF. DNA of the CDR3: TGTGCCAGCAGCTCCGGACAGAGCCCATATGGCTACACCTTC.